This TCR beta chain comes out of a study of T cell clonotyping in hematopoietic cell transplantation. Findings and limits, study-wide: Pathologically expanded recipient clonotypes increased progressively from day 30 to day 180 as diversity fell. Graft donor and pretransplant recipient Inverse Simpson Index values predicted broader posttransplant TCR diversity. At the given depth, recipient repertoires were over 95% de novo clonotypes.

Looked up from germline, CDR1 is SGHNT and CDR2 is YENEEA. This CDR3 comprises 13 residues. The V end was cut by 8 bases, the J end by 4 bases, with 15 bases between. Recipient blood drawn about 28 days pretransplant and days 30, 100, 180 after. As regards this clone: The antigen is not known.

TCRdb keeps only in-frame clones here, not all; method: immunoSEQ multiplex PCR. This repertoire shows under 30,000 clones, 92% found once; its top ten account for about 10%. The TCR sequence derives from a female patient aged 45-60 years who had an allogeneic stem cell transplant from a related donor, so the T cells may come from the graft donor. Some clones in this sample may be carry-over from other donors' samples. This sequence joins TRBV11-3 and TRBJ2-7; TRBD1 is a possible D gene (6 bases). Source: PBMCs, taken 100 days after allogeneic stem cell transplant. The CDR3 region is CASARDNRYEQYF. In DNA form, the CDR3 reads TGTGCCAGCGCAAGGGACAATAGATACGAGCAGTACTTC.